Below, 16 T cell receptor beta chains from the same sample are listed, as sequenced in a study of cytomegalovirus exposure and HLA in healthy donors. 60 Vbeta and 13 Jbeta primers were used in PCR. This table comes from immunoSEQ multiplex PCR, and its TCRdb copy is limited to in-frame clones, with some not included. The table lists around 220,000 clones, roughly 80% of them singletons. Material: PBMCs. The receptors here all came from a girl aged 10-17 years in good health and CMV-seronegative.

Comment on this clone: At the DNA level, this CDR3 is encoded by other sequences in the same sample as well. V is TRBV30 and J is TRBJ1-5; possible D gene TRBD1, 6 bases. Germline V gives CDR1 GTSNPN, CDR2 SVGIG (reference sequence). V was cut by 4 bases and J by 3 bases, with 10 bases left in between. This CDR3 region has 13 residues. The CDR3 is CAWMRGPNQPQHF. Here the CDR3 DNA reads TGTGCCTGGATGCGGGGGCCCAATCAGCCCCAGCATTTT.

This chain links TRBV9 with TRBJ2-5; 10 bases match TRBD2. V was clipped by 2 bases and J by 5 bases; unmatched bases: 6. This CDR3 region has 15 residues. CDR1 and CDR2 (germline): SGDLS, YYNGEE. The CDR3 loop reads CASSVSGGAIETQYF. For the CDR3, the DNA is TGTGCCAGCAGCGTCAGCGGGGGGGCTATTGAGACCCAGTACTTC.

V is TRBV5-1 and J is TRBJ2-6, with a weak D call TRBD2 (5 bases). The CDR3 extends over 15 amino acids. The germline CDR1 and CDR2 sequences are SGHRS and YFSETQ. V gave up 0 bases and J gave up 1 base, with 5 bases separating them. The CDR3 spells CASSLGESGANVLTF. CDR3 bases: TGCGCCAGCAGCTTGGGGGAGTCTGGGGCCAACGTCCTGACTTTC. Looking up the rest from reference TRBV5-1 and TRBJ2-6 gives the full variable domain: KAGVTQTPRYLIKTRGQQVTLSCSPISGHRSVSWYQQTPGQGLQFLFEYFSETQRNKGNFPGRFSGRQFSNSRSEMNVSTLELGDSALYLCASSLGESGANVLTFGAGSRLTVL.

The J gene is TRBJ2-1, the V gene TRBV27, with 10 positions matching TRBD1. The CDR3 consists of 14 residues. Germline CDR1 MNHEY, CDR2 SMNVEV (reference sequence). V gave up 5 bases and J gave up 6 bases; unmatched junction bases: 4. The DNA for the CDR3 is TGTGCCAGCAGTGTCAGGACAGGGGGCAATGAGCAGTTCTTC. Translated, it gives CASSVRTGGNEQFF.

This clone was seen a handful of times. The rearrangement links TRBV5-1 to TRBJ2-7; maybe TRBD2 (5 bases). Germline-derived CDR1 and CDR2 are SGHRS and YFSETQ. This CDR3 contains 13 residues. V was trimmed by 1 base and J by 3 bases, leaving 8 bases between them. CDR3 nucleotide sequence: TGCGCCAGCAGCTTGTCGACTAACTACGAGCAGTACTTC. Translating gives CASSLSTNYEQYF.

The CDR3 DNA sequence: TGTGCCAGCAGTTCGCGGGGGGGAGGGGACAATGAGCAGTTCTTC. Its translation: CASSSRGGGDNEQFF. The chain combines TRBV7-9 with TRBJ2-1; 9 bases align to TRBD2. With V trimmed by 6 bases and J by 5 bases, 8 bases remained unmatched. The CDR3 runs to 15 residues. CDR1 and CDR2 (germline): SEHNR, FQNEAQ (reference sequence). The complete variable domain, with remaining parts taken from reference TRBV7-9 and TRBJ2-1, reads DTGVSQNPRHKITKRGQNVTFRCDPISEHNRLYWYRQTLGQGPEFLTYFQNEAQLEKSRLLSDRFSAERPKGSFSTLEIQRTEQGDSAMYLCASSSRGGGDNEQFFGPGTRLTVL.

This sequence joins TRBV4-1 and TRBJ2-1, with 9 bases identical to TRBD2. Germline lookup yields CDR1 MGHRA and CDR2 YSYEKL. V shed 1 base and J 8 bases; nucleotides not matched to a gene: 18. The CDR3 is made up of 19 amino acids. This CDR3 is CASSQVRPNSGSSPDEQFF. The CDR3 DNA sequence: TGCGCCAGCAGCCAAGTCAGACCCAATAGCGGGAGTTCCCCCGATGAGCAGTTCTTC.

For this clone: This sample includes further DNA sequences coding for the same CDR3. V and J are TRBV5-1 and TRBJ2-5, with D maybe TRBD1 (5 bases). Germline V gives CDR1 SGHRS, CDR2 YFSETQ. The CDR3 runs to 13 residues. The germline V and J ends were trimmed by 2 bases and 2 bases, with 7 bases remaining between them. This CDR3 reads CASSFTGQETQYF. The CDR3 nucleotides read TGCGCCAGCAGCTTTACAGGACAAGAGACCCAGTACTTC.

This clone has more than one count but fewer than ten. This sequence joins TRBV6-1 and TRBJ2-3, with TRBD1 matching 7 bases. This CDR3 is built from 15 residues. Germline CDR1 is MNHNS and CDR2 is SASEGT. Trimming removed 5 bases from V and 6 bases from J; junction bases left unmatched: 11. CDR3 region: CASSLQQGSGDTQYF. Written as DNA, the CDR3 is TGTGCCAGCAGTCTACAACAGGGGAGTGGTGATACGCAGTATTTT.

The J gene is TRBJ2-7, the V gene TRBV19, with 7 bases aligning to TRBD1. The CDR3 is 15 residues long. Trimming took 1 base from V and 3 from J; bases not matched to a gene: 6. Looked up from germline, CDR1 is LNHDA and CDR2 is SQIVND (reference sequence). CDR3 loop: CASSIGQGERYEQYF. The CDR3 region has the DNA TGTGCCAGTAGTATAGGTCAGGGGGAGCGCTACGAGCAGTACTTC.

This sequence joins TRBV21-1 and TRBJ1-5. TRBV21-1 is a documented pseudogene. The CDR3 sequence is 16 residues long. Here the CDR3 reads CASSKALEASNQPQHF. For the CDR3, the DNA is TGTGCCAGCAGCAAAGCGCTCGAGGCAAGCAATCAGCCCCAGCATTTT.

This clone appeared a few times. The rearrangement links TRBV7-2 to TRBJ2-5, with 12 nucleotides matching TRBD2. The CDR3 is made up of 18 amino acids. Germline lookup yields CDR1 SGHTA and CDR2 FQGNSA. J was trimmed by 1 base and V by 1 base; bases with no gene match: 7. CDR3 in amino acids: CASSLDLAGGLLQETQYF. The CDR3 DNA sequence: TGTGCCAGCAGCTTAGATCTAGCGGGGGGGCTCCTCCAAGAGACCCAGTACTTC.

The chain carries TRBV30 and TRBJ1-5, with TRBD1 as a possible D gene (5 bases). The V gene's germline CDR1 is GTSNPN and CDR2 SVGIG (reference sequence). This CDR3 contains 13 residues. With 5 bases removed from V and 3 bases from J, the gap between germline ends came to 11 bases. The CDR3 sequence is CAWARVTNQPQHF. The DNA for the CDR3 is TGTGCCTGGGCCAGGGTCACCAATCAGCCCCAGCATTTT.

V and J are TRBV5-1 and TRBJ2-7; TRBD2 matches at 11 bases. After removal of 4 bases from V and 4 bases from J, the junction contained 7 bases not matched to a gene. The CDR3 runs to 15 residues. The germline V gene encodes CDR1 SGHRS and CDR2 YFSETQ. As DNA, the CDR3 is TGCGCCAGCAGCCCATCCAGACTAGCGGGATACGAGCAGTACTTC. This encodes CASSPSRLAGYEQYF.

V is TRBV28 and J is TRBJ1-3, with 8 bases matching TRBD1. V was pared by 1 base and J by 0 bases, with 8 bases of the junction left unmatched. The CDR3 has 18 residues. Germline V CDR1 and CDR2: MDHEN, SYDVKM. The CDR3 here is CASSLSAGTGSSGNTIYF. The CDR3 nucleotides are TGTGCCAGCAGTTTATCCGCCGGGACAGGCTCCTCTGGAAACACCATATATTTT.

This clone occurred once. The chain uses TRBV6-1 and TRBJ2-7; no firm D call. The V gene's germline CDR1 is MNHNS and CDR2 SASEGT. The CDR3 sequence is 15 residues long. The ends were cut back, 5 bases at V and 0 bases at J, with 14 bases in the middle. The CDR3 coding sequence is TGTGCCAGCAGTAGACATTCATCCCCCTCCTACGAGCAGTACTTC. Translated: CASSRHSSPSYEQYF.